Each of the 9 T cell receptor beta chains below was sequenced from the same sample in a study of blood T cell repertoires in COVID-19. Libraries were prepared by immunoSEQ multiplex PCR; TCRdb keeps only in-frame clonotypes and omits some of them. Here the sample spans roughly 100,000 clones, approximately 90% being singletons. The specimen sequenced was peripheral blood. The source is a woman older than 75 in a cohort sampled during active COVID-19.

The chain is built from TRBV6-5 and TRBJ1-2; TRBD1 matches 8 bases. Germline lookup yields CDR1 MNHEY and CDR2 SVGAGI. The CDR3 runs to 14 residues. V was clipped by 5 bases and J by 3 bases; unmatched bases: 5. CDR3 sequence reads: CASSRTGLDYGYTF. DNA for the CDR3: TGTGCCAGCAGTCGGACAGGGTTGGACTATGGCTACACCTTC.

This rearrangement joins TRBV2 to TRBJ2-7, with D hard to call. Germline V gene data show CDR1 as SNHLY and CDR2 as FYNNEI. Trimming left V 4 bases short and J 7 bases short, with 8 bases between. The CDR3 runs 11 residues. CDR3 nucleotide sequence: TGTGCCAGCAGTGCCCCCTTGGAGCAGTACTTC. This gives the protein CASSAPLEQYF.

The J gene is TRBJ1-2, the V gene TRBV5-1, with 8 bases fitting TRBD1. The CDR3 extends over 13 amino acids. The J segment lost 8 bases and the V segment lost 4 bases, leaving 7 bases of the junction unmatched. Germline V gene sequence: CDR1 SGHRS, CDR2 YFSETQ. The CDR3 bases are TGCGCCAGCAGCGAGCGGACAGGGCAAGGCTACACCTTC. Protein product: CASSERTGQGYTF. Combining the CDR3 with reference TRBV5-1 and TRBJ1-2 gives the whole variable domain KAGVTQTPRYLIKTRGQQVTLSCSPISGHRSVSWYQQTPGQGLQFLFEYFSETQRNKGNFPGRFSGRQFSNSRSEMNVSTLELGDSALYLCASSERTGQGYTFGSGTRLTVV.

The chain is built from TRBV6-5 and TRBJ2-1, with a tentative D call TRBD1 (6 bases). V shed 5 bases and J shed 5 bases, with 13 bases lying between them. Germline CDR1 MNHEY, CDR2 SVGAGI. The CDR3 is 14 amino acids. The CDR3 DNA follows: TGTGCCAGCAGTCTACGGGACAACCACAATGAGCAGTTCTTC. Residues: CASSLRDNHNEQFF.

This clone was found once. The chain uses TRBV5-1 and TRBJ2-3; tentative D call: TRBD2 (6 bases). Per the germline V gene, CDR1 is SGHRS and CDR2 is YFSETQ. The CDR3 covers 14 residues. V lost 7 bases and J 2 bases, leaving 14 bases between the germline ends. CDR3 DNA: TGCGCCAGCGGGATGGACTATTACACAGATACGCAGTATTTT. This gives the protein CASGMDYYTDTQYF.

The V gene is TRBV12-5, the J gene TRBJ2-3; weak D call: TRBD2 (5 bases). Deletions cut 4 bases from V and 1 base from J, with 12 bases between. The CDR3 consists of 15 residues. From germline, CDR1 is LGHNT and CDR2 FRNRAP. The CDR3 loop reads CASGSQSGGTDTQYF. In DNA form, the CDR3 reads TGTGCTAGTGGTTCCCAATCCGGGGGCACAGATACGCAGTATTTT.

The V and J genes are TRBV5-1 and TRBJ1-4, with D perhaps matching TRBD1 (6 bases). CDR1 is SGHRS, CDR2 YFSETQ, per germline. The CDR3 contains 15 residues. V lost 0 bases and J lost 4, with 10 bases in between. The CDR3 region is CASSLDGQFNEKLFF. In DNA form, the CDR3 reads TGCGCCAGCAGCTTGGACGGACAGTTTAATGAAAAACTGTTTTTT. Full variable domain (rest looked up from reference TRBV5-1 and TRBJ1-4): KAGVTQTPRYLIKTRGQQVTLSCSPISGHRSVSWYQQTPGQGLQFLFEYFSETQRNKGNFPGRFSGRQFSNSRSEMNVSTLELGDSALYLCASSLDGQFNEKLFFGSGTQLSVL.

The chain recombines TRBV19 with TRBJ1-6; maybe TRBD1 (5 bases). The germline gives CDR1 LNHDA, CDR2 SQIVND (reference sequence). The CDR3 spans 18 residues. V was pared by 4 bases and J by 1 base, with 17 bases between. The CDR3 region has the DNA TGTGCCAGTAGTACCCTGGGACTCTCAAGGTCCTATAATTCACCCCTCCACTTT. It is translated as CASSTLGLSRSYNSPLHF.

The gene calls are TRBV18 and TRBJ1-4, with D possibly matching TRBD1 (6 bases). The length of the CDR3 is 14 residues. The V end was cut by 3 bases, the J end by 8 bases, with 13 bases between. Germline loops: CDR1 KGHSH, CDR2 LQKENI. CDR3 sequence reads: CASSPTGLREKLFF. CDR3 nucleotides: TGTGCCAGCTCACCCACAGGGTTGCGCGAAAAACTGTTTTTT.